This T cell receptor beta chain was retrieved from a study of T cell changes during pregnancy in multiple sclerosis. CDR1 is SGHNT, CDR2 YYREEE, per germline (reference sequence). CDR3 size: 14 residues. V shed 0 bases and J shed 8 bases, with 15 bases lying between them. The table came from immunoSEQ multiplex PCR; TCRdb's copy has only in-frame clones and leaves some out. The sample contains roughly 75,000 clones, approximately 94% of which appear only once. The origin of this receptor is a female donor in good health, enrolled as a control in a pregnancy study. V gene TRBV5-4 combines with J gene TRBJ2-7; D possibly corresponds to TRBD1 (6 bases). Sequencing used peripheral blood, obtained after pregnancy. The CDR3 bases are TGTGCCAGCAGCTTGGACTATCTGGGACAACAGCAGTACTTC. This sequence encodes CASSLDYLGQQQYF.